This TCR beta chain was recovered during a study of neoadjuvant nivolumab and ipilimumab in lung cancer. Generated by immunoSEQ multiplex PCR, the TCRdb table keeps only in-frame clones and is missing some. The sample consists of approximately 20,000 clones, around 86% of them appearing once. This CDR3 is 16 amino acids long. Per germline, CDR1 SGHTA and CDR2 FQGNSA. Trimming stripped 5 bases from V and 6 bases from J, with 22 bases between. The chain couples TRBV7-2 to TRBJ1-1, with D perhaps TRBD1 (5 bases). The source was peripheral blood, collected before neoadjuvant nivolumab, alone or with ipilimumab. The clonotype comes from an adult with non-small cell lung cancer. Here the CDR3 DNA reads TGTGCCAGCAGCCCCTTCCGGGACCGCCACAGTCCTGAAGCTTTCTTT. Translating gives CASSPFRDRHSPEAFF.